This is a list of T cell receptor beta chains from one sample in a study of blood T cells in healthy people across ages. TCRdb re-called the 5' RACE reads through MiXCR, storing one row per CDR3 protein. Seen here are around 1,700,000 distinct CDR3 sequences, roughly 27% observed once, and the top ten hold 7.7%. The sequencing input was blood. These receptor sequences come from a woman aged 25-40 years in good health. Both conserved end residues are part of each CDR3. A D gene is named only where the DNA matches it firmly. Clone size appears in some rows only: once, few, many, or a class for an expanded clone.

abundance	d_gene	v_gene	j_gene	CDR3nt	CDR3aa
NA	NA	TRBV20-1	TRBJ2-5	TGCAGTGCACGAACACGGGGACGGGGGGAGACCCAGTACTTC	CSARTRGRGETQYF
NA	TRBD1	TRBV18	TRBJ2-5	TGTGCCAGCTCACCGTGGGACAGAACACAAGAGACCCAGTACTTC	CASSPWDRTQETQYF
NA	NA	TRBV21-1	TRBJ1-5	TGTGCCAGCAGCAAAGTTCGGGCCAAGATGGGCAATCAGCCCCAGCATTTT	CASSKVRAKMGNQPQHF
NA	TRBD1	TRBV27	TRBJ1-2	TGTGCCAGCAGTCTCCCGACAGGGCGCGACTACACCTTC	CASSLPTGRDYTF
NA	NA	TRBV24-1	TRBJ2-1	TGTGCCACCGGTGATTTGGCAGGACGGACCTACAATGAGCAGTTCTTC	CATGDLAGRTYNEQFF
NA	TRBD1	TRBV29-1	TRBJ2-5	TGCGGCGTTTGGGGACAGGGAGACACCCAGTACTTC	CGVWGQGDTQYF
NA	NA	TRBV27	TRBJ2-1	TGTGCCAGCAGTTCAAGTCGCAACTCCTACAATGAGCAGTTCTTC	CASSSSRNSYNEQFF
NA	TRBD1	TRBV7-8	TRBJ1-4	TGTGCCAGCAGCTTATCGCATCAGGGGACAGGGATGGGAAAACTGTTTTTT	CASSLSHQGTGMGKLFF
NA	NA	TRBV7-2	TRBJ1-2	TGTGCCAGCAGCTTAGCTAGGGGGACCGGGCAATATGGCTACACCTTC	CASSLARGTGQYGYTF
NA	NA	TRBV28	TRBJ2-4	TGTGCCAGCAGGCTACTGGGGGGTCAAAACATTCAGTACTTC	CASRLLGGQNIQYF
many	TRBD2	TRBV15	TRBJ2-1	TGTGCCACCAGCAGAGCCGGGACTAGCTACAATGAGCAGTTCTTC	CATSRAGTSYNEQFF
NA	NA	TRBV2	TRBJ1-5	TGTGCCAGCAACAGGGTTAGCAATCAGCCCCAGCATTTT	CASNRVSNQPQHF
NA	TRBD2	TRBV20-1	TRBJ2-3	TGCAGTGCTGAACACTTAGCGGGAGGGAAGACAGATACGCAGTATTTT	CSAEHLAGGKTDTQYF
NA	NA	TRBV5-1	TRBJ2-3	TGCGCCAGCAGCTTGGCGGATAGCGCGAGGGTAGATACGCAGTATTTT	CASSLADSARVDTQYF
NA	TRBD1	TRBV7-9	TRBJ1-2	TGTGCCAGCAGCTTGTGGGACAGCTATGGCTACACCTTC	CASSLWDSYGYTF
few	NA	TRBV20-1	TRBJ1-5	TGCAGTGCTAGGTTGGGGCGCGGGGATCAGCCCCAGCATTTT	CSARLGRGDQPQHF
NA	TRBD2	TRBV3-1	TRBJ2-5	TGTGCCAGCAGCCAAGGGACTAGCAGACGTTACAATGAGCAGTACTTC	CASSQGTSRRYNEQYF
few	NA	TRBV3-1	TRBJ1-4	TGTGCCAGCAGCCAAGCACGCGAAAAACTGTTTTTT	CASSQAREKLFF
few	NA	TRBV7-2	TRBJ2-3	TGTGCCAGCAGCTACCCGGGAGATACGCAGTATTTT	CASSYPGDTQYF
few	NA	TRBV19	TRBJ2-1	TGTGCCAGTGGCGGCCTCATGGGACAGTTCTTC	CASGGLMGQFF
few	TRBD2	TRBV3-1	TRBJ2-7	TGTGCCAGCAGCCAAGGACCGGGACTAGCGGGAGGTCAGGAGCAGTACTTC	CASSQGPGLAGGQEQYF
many	NA	TRBV3-1	TRBJ2-5	TGTGCCAGCAGCCAATCCAGGGTAGGGGGAAAAGAGACCCAGTACTTC	CASSQSRVGGKETQYF
few	TRBD1	TRBV2	TRBJ2-7	TGTGCCAGCAGGGGAGACAGGGCTGAGTCCTACGAGCAGTACTTC	CASRGDRAESYEQYF
NA	NA	TRBV2	TRBJ2-7	TGTGCCAGCATTAGTCGGGGGTTTGACGAGCAGTACTTC	CASISRGFDEQYF
many	NA	TRBV12-3/TRBV12-4	TRBJ1-1	TGTGCCAGCAAAACCGGAGGGGGGGGCCATACTGAAGCTTTCTTT	CASKTGGGGHTEAFF
NA	NA	TRBV20-1	TRBJ2-7	TGCAGTGCTAGGGCGGTAGGCTCCTACGAGCAGTACTTC	CSARAVGSYEQYF
few	NA	TRBV28	TRBJ2-7	TGTGCCAGCAGTTTATCAGGCCGGATCTACGAGCAGTACTTC	CASSLSGRIYEQYF
many	TRBD2	TRBV2	TRBJ2-7	TGTGCCAGCAGTGGGGGGACTAGCGGTGCCGAGCAGTACTTC	CASSGGTSGAEQYF
NA	NA	TRBV7-2	TRBJ1-1	TGTGCCAGCAGCTCCCGAATAGGCACCGGGCCCATTGAAGCTTTCTTT	CASSSRIGTGPIEAFF